Listed here is a single TCR beta chain. This sample stems from a study of blood T cell repertoires in COVID-19. Whole-study context: Acute-phase and convalescent COVID-19 samples originated in the United States, Italy and Spain. Sample material is recorded as cDNA or gDNA derived from T cells, B-cell-depleted T cells, or PBMCs.

Per the original methods: Estimation of nucleated cell counts relied on the amplification of reference gene primers. Sequencing used immunoSEQ multiplex PCR; TCRdb keeps in-frame clones, though not all of them. The V and J calls and the clone size are those of that table, but D and trimming were determined from the DNA. The sample gives more than 90,000 clones, 80% to 85% of which show up once; approximately 0.76% is in the top ten. Sequencing was performed on peripheral blood. This clonotype originated in an older woman with acute or convalescent COVID-19.

The CDR3 region is CATGTGSSNQPQHF. DNA of the CDR3: TGTGCCACCGGGACAGGGAGCAGCAATCAGCCCCAGCATTTT. The rearrangement uses TRBV24-1 and TRBJ1-5; 9 nucleotides match TRBD1. Germline CDR1 KGHDR, CDR2 SFDVKD. This CDR3 has 14 amino acids. With 9 bases clipped from V and 1 base from J, the junction kept 3 bases outside the gene matches.